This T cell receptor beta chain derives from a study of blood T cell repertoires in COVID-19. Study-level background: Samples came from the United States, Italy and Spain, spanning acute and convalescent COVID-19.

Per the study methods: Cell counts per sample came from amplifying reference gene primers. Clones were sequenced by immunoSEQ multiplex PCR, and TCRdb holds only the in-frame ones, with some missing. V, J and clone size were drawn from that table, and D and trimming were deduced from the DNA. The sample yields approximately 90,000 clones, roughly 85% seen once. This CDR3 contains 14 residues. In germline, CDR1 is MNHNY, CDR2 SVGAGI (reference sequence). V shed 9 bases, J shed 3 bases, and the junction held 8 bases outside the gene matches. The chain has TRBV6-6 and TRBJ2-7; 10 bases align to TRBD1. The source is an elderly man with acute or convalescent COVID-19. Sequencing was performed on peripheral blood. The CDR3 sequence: CARGDRDRGYEQYF. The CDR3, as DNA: TGTGCCAGGGGTGACCGGGACAGGGGCTACGAGCAGTACTTC.